This TCR beta chain was recovered during a study of graft-versus-host responses after intestinal transplantation. Study-level information: Recipients got multivisceral, liver-intestinal, or isolated intestinal transplants. For approximately three years after anti-thymocyte globulin induction, all recipients took tacrolimus and steroids. Study findings and constraints: Early post-transplant declines in HvG were associated with peak levels of circulating GvH clones. Present in recipient marrow, GvH clones included some that appeared first in ileum or blood.

Assay used: immunoSEQ multiplex PCR; TCRdb lists only in-frame clones, some missing. The top ten hold 6% to 9% of the sample, which has tens of thousands of clones, 75% to 95% seen once. For this clone: Its target is unknown.

The origin of this receptor is a human donor who was the organ donor for an intestinal transplant. This sample comprised unstimulated CD8+ T cells sorted from spleen or lymph node cells, obtained before transplant.

The CDR3 loop is CASRDQGYEQYF. Written as DNA, the CDR3 is TGTGCCAGCAGGGACCAGGGCTACGAGCAGTACTTC. The chain employs TRBV18 and TRBJ2-7; either TRBD1 or TRBD2 may fit D (5 bases each). With 8 bases removed from V and 3 bases from J, the gap between germline ends came to 11 bases. Germline lookup yields CDR1 KGHSH and CDR2 LQKENI. This CDR3 contains 12 residues.